A single sample is the source of the 19 T cell receptor beta chains below, sequenced in a study of cytomegalovirus exposure and HLA in healthy donors. The PCR made use of 60 Vbeta and 13 Jbeta primers. The method was immunoSEQ multiplex PCR; TCRdb's version includes in-frame clones alone and lacks a portion of them. Here the sample spans some 120,000 clones, approximately 81% being singletons. The specimen was PBMCs. These receptors were taken from a woman between 40 and 50 years old in good health and CMV-seronegative.

The V and J genes are TRBV7-8 and TRBJ1-1, with TRBD1 matching 7 bases. Germline-derived CDR1 and CDR2 are SGHVS and FQNEAQ. The CDR3 length is 13 residues. V dropped 2 bases and J dropped 11; count of bases not matched to a gene: 8. The DNA for the CDR3 is TGTGCCAGCAGCTTAAGCACAGGGGTGGATGCTTTCTTT. It specifies CASSLSTGVDAFF.

The sample holds a few counts of this clone. V usage is TRBV30 and J usage is TRBJ1-4, with D uncertain. From germline, CDR1 is GTSNPN and CDR2 SVGIG (reference sequence). V dropped 0 bases and J dropped 3 bases, with 11 bases sitting between them. This CDR3 is 15 amino acids long. The CDR3 nucleotides are TGTGCCTGGAGTGTACACCGGGGAGCTAATGAAAAACTGTTTTTT. Its translation is CAWSVHRGANEKLFF.

The chain has TRBV13 and TRBJ2-7, with TRBD2 matching 8 bases. The trim removed 1 base at V and 9 bases at J, leaving 8 bases unmatched. The CDR3 spans 14 residues. Germline CDR1 reads PRHDT; CDR2 reads FYEKMQ (reference sequence). The CDR3 here is CASSLAGGPQGQYF. In nucleotides, the CDR3 is TGTGCCAGCAGCTTAGCGGGGGGGCCACAAGGGCAGTACTTC.

This chain connects TRBV7-8 to TRBJ1-2; 7 nucleotides match TRBD1. The CDR3 runs to 13 residues. CDR1 is SGHVS, CDR2 FQNEAQ, per germline. Trimming took 5 bases from V and 5 from J; bases not matched to a gene: 5. DNA of the CDR3: TGTGCCAGCAGCCCGACAGGGAATTATGGCTACACCTTC. Protein product: CASSPTGNYGYTF.

The chain carries TRBV5-1 and TRBJ1-5, with TRBD1 identical over 8 bases. V lost 5 bases and J lost 0; bases outside the gene matches: 7. Germline V gene data show CDR1 as SGHRS and CDR2 as YFSETQ. This CDR3 has 16 residues. CDR3: CASRPVTGDSNQPQHF. CDR3 nucleotides: TGCGCCAGCAGGCCGGTGACAGGGGATAGCAATCAGCCCCAGCATTTT.

The chain is built from TRBV9 and TRBJ2-1; TRBD2 is a possible D gene (7 bases). The CDR3 is made up of 17 amino acids. Per germline, CDR1 SGDLS and CDR2 YYNGEE. V shed 0 bases and J shed 7 bases, with 20 bases lying between them. In DNA, the CDR3 is TGTGCCAGCAGCGTAGGAGGGGGGGGTGAAATAAAGAATGAGCAGTTCTTC. Translated, it gives CASSVGGGGEIKNEQFF.

The CDR3 nucleotides are TGTGCCAGCAGTTTGGACGGGAGTTCGGGAGATACGCAGTATTTT. This encodes CASSLDGSSGDTQYF. The V and J genes are TRBV27 and TRBJ2-3, with a weak D call TRBD2 (6 bases). CDR1 and CDR2 from the germline V gene are MNHEY and SMNVEV (reference sequence). Trimming took off 3 bases at V and 5 bases at J, with 15 bases between the two ends. The CDR3 contains 15 residues.

The chain couples TRBV7-2 to TRBJ2-4; D call uncertain. The germline V gene has CDR1 SGHTA and CDR2 FQGNSA. CDR3 length: 16 residues. V lost 1 base, J lost 0 bases, and 10 bases lay in between. The CDR3 bases are TGTGCCAGCAGCTTAGGCTTGCAACTAGCCAAAAACATTCAGTACTTC. It translates to CASSLGLQLAKNIQYF.

This chain joins TRBV25-1 and TRBJ2-3, with a weak D call TRBD1 (6 bases). Germline CDR1 and CDR2: MGHDK and SYGVNS. Trimming left V 6 bases short and J 0 bases short, with 19 bases between. CDR3 length: 17 amino acids. The CDR3 here is CASSPPWGRASTDTQYF. DNA for the CDR3: TGTGCCAGCAGCCCCCCCTGGGGGCGGGCCAGCACAGATACGCAGTATTTT.

The chain employs TRBV6-4 and TRBJ2-3, with TRBD1 as a possible D gene (6 bases). The CDR3 is made up of 15 amino acids. CDR1 and CDR2 from the germline V gene are MRHNA and SNTAGT. V lost 2 bases and J 1 base, leaving 10 bases between the germline ends. Here the CDR3 reads CASSDNPGGTDTQYF. The CDR3 DNA is TGTGCCAGCAGTGACAATCCAGGGGGCACAGATACGCAGTATTTT.

This chain connects TRBV28 to TRBJ1-2; 8 bases agree with TRBD1. CDR3 length: 18 amino acids. Germline V gene sequence: CDR1 MDHEN, CDR2 SYDVKM. Germline trimming cut 3 bases from V and 0 bases from J; bases unmatched to any gene: 12. The CDR3 coding sequence is TGTGCCAGCAGTTTTTTTGGTGACAGGGGTCGTGCTAACTATGGCTACACCTTC. This codes for CASSFFGDRGRANYGYTF.

This sequence joins TRBV21-1 and TRBJ1-1; the table's D call TRBD1 went unverified against the DNA. TRBV21-1 represents a pseudogene. This CDR3 has 16 amino acids. CDR3 nucleotides: TGTGCCAGCACCCTAAGACAGGGGCGTAGAAACACTGAAGCTTTCTTT. This encodes CASTLRQGRRNTEAFF.

The chain has TRBV19 and TRBJ2-7; 8 nucleotides agree with TRBD1. Germline V gives CDR1 LNHDA, CDR2 SQIVND (reference sequence). This CDR3 is built from 13 residues. Trimming cost V 7 bases and J 5 bases; bases outside gene matches: 7. As DNA, the CDR3 is TGTGCCAGTACGGGACAGGCTAGAAACGAGCAGTACTTC. The encoded protein is CASTGQARNEQYF.

This clone showed up just a few times. The chain employs TRBV6-1 and TRBJ2-3; a weak D match, TRBD2 (7 bases). In germline, CDR1 is MNHNS, CDR2 SASEGT. The CDR3 contains 16 residues. V lost 0 bases and J lost 0, with 10 bases in between. The CDR3 region is CASSEASGGSTDTQYF. The CDR3 nucleotides are TGTGCCAGCAGTGAAGCGTCGGGGGGCAGCACAGATACGCAGTATTTT.

The chain carries TRBV14 and TRBJ1-1; D is undetermined. This CDR3 is built from 15 residues. Trimming left V 1 base short and J 0 bases short, with 9 bases between. In germline, CDR1 is SGHDN, CDR2 FVKESK. The CDR3 bases are TGTGCCAGCAGCCAAGTGCCGGGATTGAACACTGAAGCTTTCTTT. Protein product: CASSQVPGLNTEAFF.

The chain is built from TRBV19 and TRBJ2-3; 9 nucleotides match TRBD2. Germline CDR1 is LNHDA and CDR2 is SQIVND (reference sequence). V lost 3 bases, J lost 1 base, and 8 bases stayed unmatched. This CDR3 comprises 17 residues. In nucleotides, the CDR3 is TGTGCCAGTAGTATGGATATAGCGGGAGCGGGCACAGATACGCAGTATTTT. This sequence encodes CASSMDIAGAGTDTQYF.

The rearrangement links TRBV6-6 to TRBJ1-2, with 7 nucleotides matching TRBD1. With V trimmed by 7 bases and J by 4 bases, 9 bases remained unmatched. CDR1 MNHNY and CDR2 SVGAGI come from the germline V gene (reference sequence). The CDR3 sequence is 14 residues long. The CDR3 DNA sequence: TGTGCCAGCAACGTCCGGGACAGATCCTATGGCTACACCTTC. Translated, it gives CASNVRDRSYGYTF.

This chain joins TRBV10-3 and TRBJ2-7, with 7 bases aligning to TRBD1. Germline V gene lookup returns CDR1 ENHRY and CDR2 SYGVKD. With V trimmed by 4 bases and J by 9 bases, 3 bases remained unmatched. The CDR3 runs to 11 residues. DNA for the CDR3: TGTGCCATCAGTGCTGACAGGGTGCAGTACTTC. Its translation is CAISADRVQYF.

As concerns this clone: One junction end disagrees with the germline gene, perhaps due to a read error. This chain connects TRBV30 to TRBJ2-1, with D possibly TRBD1 on 6 matching bases. CDR3 length equals 13 residues. CDR1 and CDR2 (germline): GTSNPN, SVGIG (reference sequence). CDR3 sequence (DNA): TGTGCCTGGAGTGCGAACGGGGACAATGAGCAGCTCTTC. Its translation is CAWSANGDNEQLF.